The present entry profiles one T cell receptor (beta chain) with its context. Its target is unknown. The table came from immunoSEQ multiplex PCR; TCRdb's copy has only in-frame clones and leaves some out. Of 150,000 or so clones in the sample, approximately 80% were seen once. Donors were drawn from the roughly 110-subject validation cohort, separate from the approximately 640-subject first cohort. These data belong to a study of cytomegalovirus exposure and HLA in healthy donors. The germline gives CDR1 SGHVS, CDR2 FQNEAQ. This CDR3 is 14 amino acids long. V lost 0 bases to trimming and J lost 9 bases; unmatched junction nucleotides: 4. Study observations and caveats: Reported performance of the classifier showed diagnosis of cytomegalovirus status with high specificity and sensitivity.

The chain uses TRBV7-8 and TRBJ2-4; 8 bases line up with TRBD2. The TCR originated in a man younger than 40 in good health and CMV-seropositive. Sequenced input: PBMCs. This CDR3 is CASSLATGGGIQYF. The CDR3 DNA follows: TGTGCCAGCAGCTTAGCGACGGGGGGGGGCATTCAGTACTTC.